This record looks at one TCR beta chain sequence and its context. The entry originates in a study of blood T cell repertoires in COVID-19. About the research overall: T cells, B-cell-depleted T cells, or PBMCs supplied cDNA or gDNA.

The length of the CDR3 is 12 residues. J gave up 3 bases and V 9 bases, and 6 bases lay outside the gene matches. The germline CDR1 and CDR2 sequences are SGHTS and YDEGEE. Generated by immunoSEQ multiplex PCR, the TCRdb table keeps only in-frame clones and is missing some. Of roughly 320,000 clones listed, just over 85% are singletons. What the recovered Cohort 3 donors had was two negative PCRs, clearance, or symptom resolution. V is TRBV5-8 and J is TRBJ2-7, with TRBD1 matching 7 bases. The receptor's source is a man aged 30 to 39 who had recovered from COVID-19. Source material: PBMCs or T cells enriched from blood (not recorded which). The CDR3 sequence is CANDRDNYEQYF. The CDR3 region has the DNA TGTGCCAACGACAGGGACAACTACGAGCAGTACTTC.